The 3 T cell receptor beta chains presented below share a single source sample, sequenced in a study of CD8 T cells in ankylosing spondylitis. TCRdb re-analysed the 5' RACE reads in MiXCR, keeping a single row per CDR3 protein. The profile shows 200,000 or so distinct CDR3 sequences, 10% to 15% of them singletons. What was sequenced was blood, either unsorted or a sorted T cell fraction (not recorded which). These receptors originate from a female donor with ankylosing spondylitis or in good health (not recorded which).

This chain joins TRBV28 and TRBJ1-1, with a possible D match to TRBD1 (5 bases). CDR1 and CDR2 (germline): MDHEN, SYDVKM. V lost 10 bases, J lost 0 bases, and 12 bases lay in between. This CDR3 has 13 amino acids. The CDR3 reads CATSTAMNTEAFF. The CDR3 coding sequence is TGTGCCACTTCGACAGCAATGAACACTGAAGCTTTCTTT.

This clonotype came up many times. The chain recombines TRBV6-5 with TRBJ2-1, with 11 bases aligning to TRBD1. The length of the CDR3 is 16 residues. Trimming cost V 0 bases and J 9 bases; bases outside gene matches: 7. Germline loops: CDR1 MNHEY, CDR2 SVGAGI. CDR3 in amino acids: CASSYSGQGAQGEQFF. DNA for the CDR3: TGTGCCAGCAGTTACTCCGGACAGGGGGCGCAGGGTGAGCAGTTCTTC.

The rearrangement links TRBV5-5 to TRBJ1-1, with 9 bases lining up with TRBD1. The CDR3 is 17 residues long. Germline assignment: CDR1 SGHKS and CDR2 YYEKEE (reference sequence). V dropped 4 bases and J dropped 4; count of bases not matched to a gene: 14. CDR3 bases: TGTGCCAGCAGCAGCCGGGACAGGGCGGGTTTAGGCACTGAAGCTTTCTTT. As protein: CASSSRDRAGLGTEAFF.